A selection of T cell receptor beta chains follows, all from one sample in a study of blood T cells in healthy people across ages. Each CDR3 protein gets one entry after TCRdb re-called the 5' RACE reads with MiXCR. The sample holds about 680,000 distinct CDR3 sequences, 49% seen once. The specimen was blood. Source of these receptors: a woman aged 55-70 years in good health. Both conserved end residues are part of each CDR3. D genes are given only for firm matches. A row's size may be missing; if present it is once, few, many or a size class.

TRBV25-1	few	TRBJ2-5	TRBD1	CASSIYGTGETQYF	TGTGCCAGCAGTATATACGGGACAGGCGAGACCCAGTACTTC
TRBV20-1	few	TRBJ1-2	-	CSAPGGGPWDGYTF	TGTAGTGCCCCGGGGGGTGGCCCATGGGATGGCTACACCTTC
TRBV4-3	few	TRBJ2-5	-	CASSQDYRGQETQYF	TGCGCCAGCAGCCAAGATTACCGGGGCCAAGAGACCCAGTACTTC
TRBV28	-	TRBJ2-5	TRBD2	CASSLGLAGMGETQYF	TGTGCCAGCAGTCTGGGGCTAGCGGGTATGGGAGAGACCCAGTACTTC
TRBV6-2/TRBV6-3	-	TRBJ1-4	-	CASSYVPGETNEKLFF	TGTGCCAGCAGTTACGTGCCGGGGGAGACTAATGAAAAACTGTTTTTT
TRBV5-1	-	TRBJ2-3	-	CASSFAGSTDTQYF	TGCGCCAGCAGCTTCGCAGGTAGCACAGATACGCAGTATTTT
TRBV2	-	TRBJ2-7	-	CASNMVGYEQYF	TGTGCCAGCAATATGGTCGGCTACGAGCAGTACTTC
TRBV30	-	TRBJ2-7	TRBD1	CAWSSPGTGTLYEQYF	TGTGCCTGGAGTTCTCCAGGGACAGGGACACTCTACGAGCAGTACTTC
TRBV27	-	TRBJ2-7	TRBD2	CACSLSGRALPYEQYF	TGTGCCTGCAGTTTATCGGGGAGGGCGCTGCCCTACGAGCAGTACTTC
TRBV24-1	few	TRBJ2-4	TRBD1	CATSDYRDRGGSQYF	TGTGCCACCAGTGATTATCGGGACAGGGGCGGCAGTCAGTACTTC
TRBV20-1	few	TRBJ1-5	-	CSASLGRPPNQPQHF	TGCAGTGCTAGCCTCGGGCGGCCCCCAAATCAGCCCCAGCATTTT
TRBV7-2	-	TRBJ1-2	-	CASSTRASGNYGYTF	TGTGCCAGCAGCACCAGGGCCTCAGGCAACTATGGCTACACCTTC
TRBV25-1	-	TRBJ2-7	TRBD1	CASRGQGQYEQYF	TGTGCCAGCAGGGGACAGGGTCAGTACGAGCAGTACTTC
TRBV29-1	-	TRBJ2-1	-	CSVESPGEFF	TGCAGCGTTGAGAGTCCTGGGGAGTTCTTC
TRBV27	-	TRBJ2-1	TRBD1	CASSSYRGPSGTEYNEQFF	TGTGCCAGCAGTTCATACAGGGGGCCGAGCGGGACCGAGTACAATGAGCAGTTCTTC
TRBV7-2	few	TRBJ2-3	-	CASSLATRRSSTDTQYF	TGTGCCAGCAGCTTAGCCACAAGGCGTTCTAGCACAGATACGCAGTATTTT
TRBV4-2	-	TRBJ2-5	-	CASSQEGAREETQYF	TGTGCCAGCAGCCAAGAGGGGGCCAGGGAGGAGACCCAGTACTTC
TRBV10-3	-	TRBJ2-5	-	CAISPQGTGETQYF	TGTGCCATCAGTCCACAGGGTACGGGAGAGACCCAGTACTTC
TRBV10-3	few	TRBJ2-7	-	CAISEGQHYEQYF	TGTGCCATCAGTGAGGGACAGCACTACGAGCAGTACTTC
TRBV2	many	TRBJ2-6	-	CASSEQGRSGANVLTF	TGTGCCAGCAGTGAACAGGGCCGCTCTGGGGCCAACGTCCTGACTTTC
TRBV5-1	few	TRBJ1-2	-	CASSLARGTYGYTF	TGCGCCAGCAGCTTGGCCCGGGGGACGTATGGCTACACCTTC
TRBV6-1	once	TRBJ2-2	TRBD2	CASRSSGNTGELFF	TGTGCCAGCAGATCTAGCGGGAACACCGGGGAGCTGTTTTTT
TRBV7-2	-	TRBJ2-3	-	CASSPRFITDTQYF	TGTGCCAGCAGCCCTAGGTTTATAACAGATACGCAGTATTTT
TRBV5-1	many	TRBJ2-1	-	CASSLGSTSYNEQFF	TGCGCCAGCAGCTTGGGGTCGACATCCTACAATGAGCAGTTCTTC
TRBV12-3/TRBV12-4	-	TRBJ2-1	-	CASSLRGRDGEQFF	TGTGCCAGCAGTTTGCGGGGAAGAGACGGTGAGCAGTTCTTC
TRBV27	few	TRBJ2-5	-	CASSLWKSQETQYF	TGTGCCAGCAGTCTGTGGAAATCCCAAGAGACCCAGTACTTC
TRBV9	-	TRBJ2-3	TRBD2	CASSVAPSGAADTQYF	TGTGCCAGCAGCGTAGCTCCTAGCGGGGCCGCAGATACGCAGTATTTT
TRBV4-3	-	TRBJ1-5	TRBD1	CASSQSTGTGSQPQHF	TGCGCCAGCAGCCAAAGCACCGGGACAGGGAGTCAGCCCCAGCATTTT
TRBV5-6	-	TRBJ1-5	-	CASSLGRLDQPQHF	TGTGCCAGCAGCTTGGGGCGATTGGATCAGCCCCAGCATTTT